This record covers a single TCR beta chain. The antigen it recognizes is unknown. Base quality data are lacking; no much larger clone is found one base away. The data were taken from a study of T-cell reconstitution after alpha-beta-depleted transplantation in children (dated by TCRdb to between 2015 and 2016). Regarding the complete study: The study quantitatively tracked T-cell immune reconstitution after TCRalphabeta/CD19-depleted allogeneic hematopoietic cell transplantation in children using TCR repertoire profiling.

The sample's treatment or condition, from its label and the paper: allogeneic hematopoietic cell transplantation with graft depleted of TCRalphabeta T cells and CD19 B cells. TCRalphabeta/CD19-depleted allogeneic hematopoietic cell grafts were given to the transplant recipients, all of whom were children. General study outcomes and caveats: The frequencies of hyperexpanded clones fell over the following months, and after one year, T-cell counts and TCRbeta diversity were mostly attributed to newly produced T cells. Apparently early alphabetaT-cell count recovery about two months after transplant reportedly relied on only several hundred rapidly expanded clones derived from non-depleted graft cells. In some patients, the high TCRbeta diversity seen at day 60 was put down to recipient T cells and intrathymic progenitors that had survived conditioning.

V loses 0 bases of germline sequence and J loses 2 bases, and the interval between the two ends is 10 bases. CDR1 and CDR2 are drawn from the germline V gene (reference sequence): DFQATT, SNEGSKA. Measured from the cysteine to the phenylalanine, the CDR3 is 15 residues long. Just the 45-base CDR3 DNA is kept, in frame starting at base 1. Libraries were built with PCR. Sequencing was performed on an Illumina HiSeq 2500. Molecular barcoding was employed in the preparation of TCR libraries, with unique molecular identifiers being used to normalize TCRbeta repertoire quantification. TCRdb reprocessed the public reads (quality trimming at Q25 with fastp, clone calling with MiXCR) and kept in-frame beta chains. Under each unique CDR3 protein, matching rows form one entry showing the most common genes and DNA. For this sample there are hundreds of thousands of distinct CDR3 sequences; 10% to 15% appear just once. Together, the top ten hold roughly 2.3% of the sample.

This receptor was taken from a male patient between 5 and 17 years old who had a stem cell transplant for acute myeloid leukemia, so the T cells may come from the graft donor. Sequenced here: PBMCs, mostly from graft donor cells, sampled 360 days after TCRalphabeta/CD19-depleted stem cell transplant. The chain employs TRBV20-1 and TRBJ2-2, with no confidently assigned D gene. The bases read TGCAGTGCTAGAGATGTAATAGTCAACACCGGGGAGCTGTTTTTT. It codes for CSARDVIVNTGELFF.